Listed below are T cell receptor beta chains from one sample, sequenced in a study of beta chain features in type 1 diabetes. Here immunoSEQ multiplex PCR was the method, and the copy in TCRdb shows in-frame clones only, minus some. The sample yields approximately 110,000 clones, 40% seen once. Sequenced input: stem cell memory CD4+ T cells from blood. These receptors all stem from a woman under 30 in good health. Both conserved end residues are part of each CDR3. D genes are given only for firm matches. Clone size is shown for a subset of rows, as once, few, many or a class of expanded clone.

d_gene	v_gene	j_gene	abundance	CDR3aa	CDR3nt
-	TRBV5-1	TRBJ2-7	-	CASSYRASYEQYF	TGCGCCAGCAGCTACAGGGCTTCCTACGAGCAGTACTTC
TRBD2	TRBV5-6	TRBJ2-3	-	CASSSPGEGLARNTQYF	TGTGCCAGCAGCTCTCCCGGAGAGGGACTAGCCCGGAATACGCAGTATTTT
-	TRBV14	TRBJ1-1	-	CASSDNPRVPEAFF	TGTGCCAGCAGCGACAATCCGAGGGTCCCTGAAGCTTTCTTT
-	TRBV5-1	TRBJ2-2	-	CASSLDRPTGELFF	TGCGCCAGCAGCTTGGACAGGCCCACCGGGGAGCTGTTTTTT
TRBD1	TRBV6-1	TRBJ2-2	few	CASSRQGNTGELFF	TGTGCCAGCAGTCGACAGGGAAACACCGGGGAGCTGTTTTTT
-	TRBV14	TRBJ1-2	few	CASSQERLRGYTF	TGTGCCAGCAGCCAAGAGAGACTCCGTGGCTACACCTTC
-	TRBV28	TRBJ1-1	-	CASSFSPERMNTEAFF	TGTGCCAGCAGTTTTTCCCCTGAGCGGATGAACACTGAAGCTTTCTTT
TRBD1	TRBV28	TRBJ2-7	-	CASSFMMGQGPYEQYF	TGTGCCAGCAGTTTTATGATGGGACAGGGGCCCTACGAGCAGTACTTC
-	TRBV7-3	TRBJ1-1	-	CASSSLRGSRAEAFF	TGTGCCAGCAGCTCACTCAGGGGTTCGAGGGCTGAAGCTTTCTTT
-	TRBV28	TRBJ1-5	-	CASSPWTASNQPQHF	TGTGCCAGCAGTCCCTGGACAGCTAGCAATCAGCCCCAGCATTTT
-	TRBV12-5	TRBJ1-1	-	CASGLVTSTEAFF	TGTGCTAGTGGTTTGGTCACCAGCACTGAAGCTTTCTTT
-	TRBV10-3	TRBJ2-3	-	CAIAVAGTSTDTQYF	TGTGCCATCGCAGTCGCGGGAACTAGCACAGATACGCAGTATTTT
TRBD1	TRBV5-1	TRBJ1-1	once	CASSLTGVKNEAFF	TGCGCCAGCAGCTTGACAGGGGTGAAGAATGAAGCTTTCTTT
TRBD1	TRBV6-5	TRBJ1-2	-	CASRSPGRGYGYTF	TGTGCCAGCAGATCCCCGGGCAGGGGGTATGGCTACACCTTC
TRBD2	TRBV4-3	TRBJ2-7	few	CASSPKTSGLGEQYF	TGCGCCAGCAGCCCAAAGACTAGCGGACTGGGCGAGCAGTACTTC
TRBD2	TRBV28	TRBJ2-3	-	CASSFLGLQYTDTQYF	TGTGCCAGCAGTTTTCTGGGACTACAATACACAGATACGCAGTATTTT
-	TRBV7-9	TRBJ2-1	-	CASSLVGSNEQFF	TGTGCCAGCAGCTTAGTGGGGAGCAATGAGCAGTTCTTC
-	TRBV30	TRBJ1-3	few	CAWAGNSGNTIYF	TGTGCCTGGGCGGGTAACTCTGGAAACACCATATATTTT
TRBD2	TRBV9	TRBJ2-5	-	CASRPPAGEGETQYF	TGTGCCAGCAGGCCCCCCGCGGGAGAGGGGGAGACCCAGTACTTC
TRBD2	TRBV4-2	TRBJ2-7	-	CASSQESSGRFSYEQYF	TGTGCCAGCAGCCAAGAGTCTAGCGGGAGGTTCTCCTACGAGCAGTACTTC
-	TRBV15	TRBJ1-5	-	CATSRDRVIGNQPQHF	TGTGCCACCAGCAGAGATCGAGTTATTGGCAATCAGCCCCAGCATTTT
TRBD2	TRBV5-1	TRBJ2-7	-	CASSPGTNYEQYF	TGCGCCAGCAGCCCCGGGACTAACTACGAGCAGTACTTC
-	TRBV10-3	TRBJ2-5	few	CAISEEETQYF	TGTGCCATCAGTGAAGAGGAGACCCAGTACTTC
TRBD1	TRBV29-1	TRBJ2-1	-	CSARDRGLSYNEQFF	TGCAGCGCCCGGGACAGGGGGCTCTCCTACAATGAGCAGTTCTTC
TRBD1	TRBV28	TRBJ1-2	-	CASSDPGQVGYYGYTF	TGTGCCAGCAGTGACCCCGGACAGGTCGGATACTATGGCTACACCTTC
TRBD1	TRBV4-1	TRBJ1-2	-	CASSPIGQGAIYGYTF	TGCGCCAGCAGCCCTATAGGACAGGGGGCCATCTATGGCTACACCTTC
-	TRBV7-7	TRBJ2-3	-	CASSPNLGDTQYF	TGTGCTAGCAGCCCGAACCTCGGAGATACGCAGTATTTT
-	TRBV6-4	TRBJ1-1	once	CASSQSRNTEAFF	TGTGCCAGCAGCCAGTCCCGGAACACTGAAGCTTTCTTT
-	TRBV30	TRBJ2-6	many	CAWSVSAGANVLTF	TGTGCCTGGAGTGTAAGTGCGGGGGCCAACGTCCTGACTTTC
-	TRBV6-6	TRBJ2-3	-	CASSGGFSQAANTQYF	TGTGCCAGCAGTGGCGGGTTTAGCCAGGCGGCAAATACGCAGTATTTT
-	TRBV18	TRBJ1-1	few	CASSPPGNTEAFF	TGTGCCAGCTCACCGCCGGGAAACACTGAAGCTTTCTTT
-	TRBV6-5	TRBJ2-1	-	CASRPDWTSNEQFF	TGTGCCAGCAGACCCGACTGGACATCCAATGAGCAGTTCTTC
TRBD2	TRBV28	TRBJ2-7	-	CASSPILGLAAYEQYF	TGTGCCAGCAGTCCTATCCTCGGACTAGCCGCCTACGAGCAGTACTTC
-	TRBV25-1	TRBJ1-6	once	CASSETRGVYSPLHF	TGTGCCAGCAGTGAAACTCGCGGGGTGTATTCACCCCTCCACTTT
-	TRBV7-9	TRBJ2-7	few	CASSLSGFLEQYF	TGTGCCAGCAGCTTGTCAGGGTTCTTGGAGCAGTACTTC
-	TRBV29-1	TRBJ1-1	-	CSVEFSQGNTEAFF	TGCAGCGTTGAATTCAGCCAGGGGAACACTGAAGCTTTCTTT
-	TRBV5-4	TRBJ2-1	-	CASSLGVENEQFF	TGTGCCAGCAGCTTAGGGGTAGAGAATGAGCAGTTCTTC
-	TRBV18	TRBJ2-7	-	CASSPPLRDKDHEQYF	TGTGCCAGCTCACCACCGCTCAGGGACAAAGACCACGAGCAGTACTTC
TRBD1	TRBV29-1	TRBJ2-6	many	CSVTGTALSGANVLTF	TGCAGCGTCACCGGGACAGCGCTCTCTGGGGCCAACGTCCTGACTTTC
TRBD1	TRBV7-2	TRBJ2-7	-	CASSLVTGGPGEQYF	TGTGCCAGCAGCTTAGTAACAGGGGGTCCGGGGGAGCAGTACTTC
TRBD1	TRBV15	TRBJ1-5	few	CATSRVGSGGGQPQHF	TGTGCCACCAGCAGAGTTGGGTCAGGGGGAGGACAGCCCCAGCATTTT
TRBD2	TRBV30	TRBJ2-1	once	CAWSREAGGRPYNEQFF	TGTGCCTGGAGTAGAGAAGCGGGAGGGCGTCCCTACAATGAGCAGTTCTTC
-	TRBV27	TRBJ2-7	-	CASSFASRVPYEQYF	TGTGCCAGCAGTTTTGCTAGCCGCGTCCCCTACGAGCAGTACTTC
-	TRBV6-5	TRBJ2-3	-	CASRRGVMTDTQYF	TGTGCCAGCCGGAGGGGAGTAATGACAGATACGCAGTATTTT
TRBD1	TRBV29-1	TRBJ1-1	few	CSGLTKTGANTEAFF	TGCAGCGGATTGACCAAGACAGGGGCAAACACTGAAGCTTTCTTT
-	TRBV30	TRBJ2-1	-	CAWSVSQYQQFF	TGTGCCTGGAGCGTTTCCCAGTATCAACAGTTCTTC
TRBD1	TRBV15	TRBJ2-1	-	CATNSGQGLVDEQFF	TGTGCCACCAACTCGGGACAGGGGTTGGTCGATGAGCAGTTCTTC
TRBD2	TRBV7-2	TRBJ2-1	-	CASSLGGGRSNEQFF	TGTGCCAGCAGCTTAGGGGGCGGGAGATCCAATGAGCAGTTCTTC